This TCR beta chain was captured in a study of OX40 agonist ivuxolimab in advanced cancers. Study-wide context: As their treatment, patients were administered ivuxolimab, an agonistic anti-OX40 (CD134) antibody.

Study outcomes and limitations: At 0.1 to 3.0 mg/kg, clonal expansion of CD4+ and CD8+ blood T cells had occurred by week 6. Fewer expanded clones were found on average in CD4+ than in CD8+ T cells.

The germline V gene encodes CDR1 WNHNN and CDR2 SYGVQD (reference sequence). The V end lost 0 bases, the J end lost 5 bases, and 13 bases lay between the germline ends. The CDR3 consists of 16 residues. Generated by immunoSEQ multiplex PCR, the TCRdb table keeps only in-frame clones and is missing some. The data show 44,000 or so clones, 88% seen once. Comments on this clone: What it binds is not known.

The chain is built from TRBV10-1 and TRBJ2-2, with a weak D call TRBD1 (5 bases). The input for sequencing was CD4+ or CD8+ T cells sorted from blood, taken in a trial of the OX40 agonist ivuxolimab. The clonotype was recovered from an adult with an advanced solid tumor such as melanoma, head and neck, liver or kidney cancer. As DNA, the CDR3 is TGCGCCAGCAGTGAGTCGAGGCAGGGTCGGACCGGGGAGCTGTTTTTT. Its protein product is CASSESRQGRTGELFF.